A single sample gave rise to the 12 T cell receptor beta chains below, sequenced in a study of T cell responses to AZD1222 COVID-19 vaccine. Method: immunoSEQ multiplex PCR; TCRdb's copy keeps in-frame clones and lacks some. The repertoire holds about 110,000 clones, with roughly 85% as singletons. The input for sequencing was peripheral blood, taken 28 days after the second AZD1222 dose. These TCRs come from an adult who received the AZD1222 COVID-19 vaccine.

This sequence joins TRBV7-9 and TRBJ2-5; perhaps TRBD1 as D (5 bases). The germline gives CDR1 SEHNR, CDR2 FQNEAQ (reference sequence). Between the trimmed V and J ends, which lost 0 bases and 0 bases, there was a span of 5 bases. The CDR3 consists of 14 residues. CDR3 DNA sequence: TGTGCCAGCAGCTTAGCGACAGACCAAGAGACCCAGTACTTC. Its translation: CASSLATDQETQYF.

In this sample, this clone turned up a few times. The rearrangement joins TRBV4-3 to TRBJ2-7, with TRBD2 matching over 11 bases. This CDR3 spans 16 amino acids. Germline lookup yields CDR1 LGHNA and CDR2 YSLEER. With 0 bases clipped from V and 6 bases from J, the junction kept 7 bases outside the gene matches. Written as DNA, the CDR3 is TGCGCCAGCAGCCAAGAACCCACTAGCGGGAGACGCGAGCAGTACTTC. This encodes CASSQEPTSGRREQYF.

The V and J genes are TRBV24-1 and TRBJ2-6; perhaps D is TRBD1 or TRBD2 (5 bases each). The V and J ends lost 4 bases and 4 bases respectively, with 16 bases between them. Germline lookup yields CDR1 KGHDR and CDR2 SFDVKD. CDR3 length: 17 residues. CDR3 sequence reads: CATSESQGRGGANVLTF. The CDR3 nucleotides are TGTGCCACCAGTGAGTCGCAGGGCCGAGGGGGGGCCAACGTCCTGACTTTC.

The chain carries TRBV3-1 (or the pseudogene TRBV3-2) and TRBJ2-3; 10 bases line up with TRBD2. The germline V gene encodes CDR1 LGHDT and CDR2 YNNKEL (reference sequence). The trim removed 1 base at V and 3 bases at J, leaving 4 bases unmatched. The CDR3 runs to 16 residues. The CDR3 bases are TGTGCCAGCAGCCAAGGAGCGGGAGGGTTGACAGATACGCAGTATTTT. It yields the protein CASSQGAGGLTDTQYF.

This clone was picked up one time. This chain joins TRBV19 and TRBJ1-1; weak D call: TRBD1 (6 bases). This CDR3 spans 15 amino acids. V was trimmed by 7 bases and J by 3 bases, leaving 18 bases between them. In germline, CDR1 is LNHDA, CDR2 SQIVND (reference sequence). The CDR3 here is CASKIMAGADTEAFF. The CDR3, as DNA: TGTGCCAGTAAGATAATGGCAGGGGCCGACACTGAAGCTTTCTTT.

The chain recombines TRBV6-2 or TRBV6-3 with TRBJ2-5; TRBD2 aligns across 11 bases. The CDR3 extends over 16 amino acids. V lost 6 bases to trimming and J lost 3 bases; unmatched junction nucleotides: 9. CDR1 is MNHEY, CDR2 SVGEGT, per germline. The CDR3 nucleotides are TGTGCCAGCAGCCAACGACTAGCGGGGAAGGAAGAGACCCAGTACTTC. Translation: CASSQRLAGKEETQYF.

This rearrangement joins TRBV28 to TRBJ1-2, with D hard to call. V lost 5 bases and J 0 bases, leaving 13 bases between the germline ends. The CDR3 totals 15 residues. CDR1 MDHEN and CDR2 SYDVKM come from the germline V gene. CDR3 sequence: CASSPHEETNYGYTF. CDR3 coding DNA: TGTGCCAGCAGTCCCCACGAGGAAACTAACTATGGCTACACCTTC.

The chain employs TRBV4-1 and TRBJ2-1, with 10 bases lining up with TRBD2. This CDR3 is built from 17 residues. V gave up 1 base and J gave up 5 bases; unmatched junction bases: 8. Germline CDR1 reads MGHRA; CDR2 reads YSYEKL. DNA for the CDR3: TGCGCCAGCAGCCAAGCCCTCGTTAGCGGGAGGCACAATGAGCAGTTCTTC. This translates into CASSQALVSGRHNEQFF.

The chain is built from TRBV29-1 and TRBJ1-3; TRBD1 is a possible D gene (5 bases). CDR1 SQVTM and CDR2 ANQGSEA come from the germline V gene. This CDR3 region has 13 residues. V was clipped by 7 bases and J by 0 bases, with 10 bases between them. The CDR3 bases are TGCAGCGCCGCTGGGGGCTCTGGAAACACCATATATTTT. Translation gives CSAAGGSGNTIYF.

The chain uses TRBV7-3 and TRBJ2-1; D may be TRBD1 or TRBD2 (5 bases each). Germline V gene data show CDR1 as SGHTA and CDR2 as FQGTGA. The CDR3 has 17 amino acids. V shed 3 bases and J shed 0 bases, with 15 bases lying between them. The CDR3 loop reads CASSFGGPTSSYNEQFF. As DNA, the CDR3 is TGTGCCAGCAGCTTTGGGGGACCCACTAGCTCCTACAATGAGCAGTTCTTC.

V is TRBV4-3 and J is TRBJ2-5; D ambiguous. This CDR3 has 15 residues. Trimming took off 0 bases at V and 1 base at J, with 9 bases between the two ends. In germline, CDR1 is LGHNA, CDR2 YSLEER. The CDR3 protein is CASSQDVAGQETQYF. CDR3 coding DNA: TGCGCCAGCAGCCAAGATGTGGCAGGCCAAGAGACCCAGTACTTC.

Only a few counts were recorded for this clone. At the DNA level, this CDR3 is encoded by other sequences in the same sample as well. The chain links TRBV27 to TRBJ2-5; TRBD2 matches at 7 bases. J lost 4 bases, V lost 3 bases, and 8 bases had no gene match. The CDR3 totals 15 residues. Germline V gene sequence: CDR1 MNHEY, CDR2 SMNVEV (reference sequence). The CDR3 region has the DNA TGTGCCAGCAGTTTTCTTGCGGGAGATAGAGAGACCCAGTACTTC. Translating it yields CASSFLAGDRETQYF.